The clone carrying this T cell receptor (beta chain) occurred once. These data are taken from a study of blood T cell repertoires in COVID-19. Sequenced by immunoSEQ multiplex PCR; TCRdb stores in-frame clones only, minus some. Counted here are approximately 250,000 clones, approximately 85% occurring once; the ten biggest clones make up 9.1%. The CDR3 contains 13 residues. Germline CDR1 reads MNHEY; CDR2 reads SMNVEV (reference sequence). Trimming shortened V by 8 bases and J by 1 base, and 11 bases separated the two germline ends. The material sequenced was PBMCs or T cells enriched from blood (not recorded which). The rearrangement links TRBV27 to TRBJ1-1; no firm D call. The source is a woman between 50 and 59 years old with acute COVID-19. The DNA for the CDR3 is TGTGCCAGCCGGTTGTCGGGGAACACTGAAGCTTTCTTT. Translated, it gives CASRLSGNTEAFF.